This T cell receptor (beta chain) was profiled in a study of T cells after yellow fever vaccination. One entry per CDR3 protein results from TCRdb running MiXCR on the 5' RACE reads. This table has 600,000 to 750,000 distinct CDR3 sequences, 9% to 15% appearing once. There are 16 residues in the CDR3. V shed 3 bases, J shed 2 bases, and the junction held 3 bases outside the gene matches. CDR1 and CDR2 from the germline V gene are KGHSH and LQKENI. The rearrangement joins TRBV18 to TRBJ1-4; 10 nucleotides line up with TRBD1. The sample in question was PBMCs, obtained on the day of the yellow fever booster vaccination. This clonotype originated in a man aged 25-45 years who received the YFV17D yellow fever vaccine. The CDR3 DNA reads TGTGCCAGCTCACCGGGACAGGGGAATACTAATGAAAAACTGTTTTTT. Its translation: CASSPGQGNTNEKLFF.